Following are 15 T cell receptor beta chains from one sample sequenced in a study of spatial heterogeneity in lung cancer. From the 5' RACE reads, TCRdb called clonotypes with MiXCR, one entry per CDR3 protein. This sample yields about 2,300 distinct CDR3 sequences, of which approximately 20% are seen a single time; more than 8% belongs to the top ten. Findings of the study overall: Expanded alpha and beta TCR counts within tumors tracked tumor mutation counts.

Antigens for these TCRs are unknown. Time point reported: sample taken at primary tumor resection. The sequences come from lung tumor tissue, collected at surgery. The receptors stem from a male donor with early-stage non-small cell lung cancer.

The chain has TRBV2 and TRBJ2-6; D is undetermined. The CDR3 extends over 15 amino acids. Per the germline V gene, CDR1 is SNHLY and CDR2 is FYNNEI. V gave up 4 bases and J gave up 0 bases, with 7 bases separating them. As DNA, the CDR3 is TGTGCCAGCAGTGCGGAACTCTCTGGGGCCAACGTCCTGACTTTC. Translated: CASSAELSGANVLTF.

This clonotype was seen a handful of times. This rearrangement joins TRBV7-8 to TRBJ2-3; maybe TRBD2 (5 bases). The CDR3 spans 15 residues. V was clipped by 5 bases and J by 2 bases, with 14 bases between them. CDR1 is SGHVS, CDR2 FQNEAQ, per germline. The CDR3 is CASSPFRGYTDTQYF. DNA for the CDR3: TGTGCCAGCAGCCCTTTCCGGGGTTACACAGATACGCAGTATTTT.

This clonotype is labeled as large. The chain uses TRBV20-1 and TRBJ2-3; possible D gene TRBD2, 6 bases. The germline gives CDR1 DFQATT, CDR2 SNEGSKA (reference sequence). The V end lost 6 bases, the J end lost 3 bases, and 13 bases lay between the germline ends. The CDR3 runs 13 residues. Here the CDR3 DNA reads TGCAGTGCGCCGACTAGAGAGACAGATACGCAGTATTTT. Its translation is CSAPTRETDTQYF.

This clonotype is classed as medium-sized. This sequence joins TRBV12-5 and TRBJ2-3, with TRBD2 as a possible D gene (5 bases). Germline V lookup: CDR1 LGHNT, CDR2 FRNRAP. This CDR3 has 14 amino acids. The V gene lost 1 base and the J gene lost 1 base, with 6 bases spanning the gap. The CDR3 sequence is CASGLGGGTDTQYF. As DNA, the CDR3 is TGTGCTAGTGGTTTGGGGGGAGGCACAGATACGCAGTATTTT. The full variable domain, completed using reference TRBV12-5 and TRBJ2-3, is DARVTQTPRHKVTEMGQEVTMRCQPILGHNTVFWYRQTMMQGLELLAYFRNRAPLDDSGMPKDRFSAEMPDATLATLKIQPSEPRDSAVYFCASGLGGGTDTQYFGPGTRLTVL.

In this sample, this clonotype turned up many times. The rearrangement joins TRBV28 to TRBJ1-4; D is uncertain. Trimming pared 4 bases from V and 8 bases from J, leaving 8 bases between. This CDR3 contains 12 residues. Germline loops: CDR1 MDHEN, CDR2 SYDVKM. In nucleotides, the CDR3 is TGTGCCAGCAGTTCGCTCGCGGAAAAACTGTTTTTT. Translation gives CASSSLAEKLFF.

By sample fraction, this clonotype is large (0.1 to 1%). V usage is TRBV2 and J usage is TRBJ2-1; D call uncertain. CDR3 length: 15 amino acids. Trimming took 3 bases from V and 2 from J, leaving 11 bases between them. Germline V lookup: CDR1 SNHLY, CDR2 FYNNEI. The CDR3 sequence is CASSDDSSTYNEQFF. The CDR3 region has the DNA TGTGCCAGCAGTGATGACTCGTCCACCTACAATGAGCAGTTCTTC.

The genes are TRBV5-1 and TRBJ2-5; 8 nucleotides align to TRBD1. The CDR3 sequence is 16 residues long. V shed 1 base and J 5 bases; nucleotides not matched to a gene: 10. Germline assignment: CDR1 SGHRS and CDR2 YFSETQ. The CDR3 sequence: CASSLNFGQGAETQYF. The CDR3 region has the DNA TGCGCCAGCAGCTTGAATTTTGGCCAGGGGGCTGAGACCCAGTACTTC. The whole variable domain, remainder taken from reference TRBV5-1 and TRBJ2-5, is KAGVTQTPRYLIKTRGQQVTLSCSPISGHRSVSWYQQTPGQGLQFLFEYFSETQRNKGNFPGRFSGRQFSNSRSEMNVSTLELGDSALYLCASSLNFGQGAETQYFGPGTRLLVL.

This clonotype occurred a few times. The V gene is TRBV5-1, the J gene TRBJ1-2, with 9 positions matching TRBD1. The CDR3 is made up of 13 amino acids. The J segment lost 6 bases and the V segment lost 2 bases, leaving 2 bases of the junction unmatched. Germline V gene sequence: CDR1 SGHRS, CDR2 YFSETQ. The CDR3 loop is CASSFTGGDGYTF. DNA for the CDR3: TGCGCCAGCAGCTTTACAGGGGGCGATGGCTACACCTTC.

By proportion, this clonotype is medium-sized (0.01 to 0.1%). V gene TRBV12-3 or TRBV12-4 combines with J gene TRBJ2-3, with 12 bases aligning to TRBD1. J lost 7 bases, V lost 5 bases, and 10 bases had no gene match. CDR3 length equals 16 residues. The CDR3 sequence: CASSPTGTGGWNTQYF. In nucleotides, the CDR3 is TGTGCCAGCAGTCCTACCGGGACAGGGGGCTGGAATACGCAGTATTTT.

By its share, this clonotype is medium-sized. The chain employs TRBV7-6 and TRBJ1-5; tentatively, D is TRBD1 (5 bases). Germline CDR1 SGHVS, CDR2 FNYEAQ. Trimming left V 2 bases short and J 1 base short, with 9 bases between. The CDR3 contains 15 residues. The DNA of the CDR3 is TGTGCCAGCAGCTTAAGCGGGGGGAGCAATCAGCCCCAGCATTTT. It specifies CASSLSGGSNQPQHF.

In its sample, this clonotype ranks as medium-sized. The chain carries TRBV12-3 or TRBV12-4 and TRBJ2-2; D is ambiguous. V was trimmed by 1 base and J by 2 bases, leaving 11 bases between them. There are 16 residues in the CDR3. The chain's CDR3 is CASSLEPTVNTGELFF. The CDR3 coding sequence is TGTGCCAGCAGTTTAGAGCCAACAGTAAACACCGGGGAGCTGTTTTTT.

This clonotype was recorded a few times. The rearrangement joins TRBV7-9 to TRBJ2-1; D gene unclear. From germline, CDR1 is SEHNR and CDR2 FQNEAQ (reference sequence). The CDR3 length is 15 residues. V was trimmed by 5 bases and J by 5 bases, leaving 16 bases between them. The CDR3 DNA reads TGTGCCAGCAGCGACTCCCTGGCCGTTCACAATGAGCAGTTCTTC. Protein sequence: CASSDSLAVHNEQFF.

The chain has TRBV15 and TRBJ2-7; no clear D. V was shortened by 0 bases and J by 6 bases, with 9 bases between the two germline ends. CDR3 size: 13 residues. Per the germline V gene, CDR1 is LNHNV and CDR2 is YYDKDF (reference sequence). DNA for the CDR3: TGTGCCACCAGCAGAGAATTACTACGCGAGCAGTACTTC. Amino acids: CATSRELLREQYF. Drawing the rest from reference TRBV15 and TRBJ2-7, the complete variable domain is DAMVIQNPRYQVTQFGKPVTLSCSQTLNHNVMYWYQQKSSQAPKLLFHYYDKDFNNEADTPDNFQSRRPNTSFCFLDIRSPGLGDTAMYLCATSRELLREQYFGPGTRLTVT.

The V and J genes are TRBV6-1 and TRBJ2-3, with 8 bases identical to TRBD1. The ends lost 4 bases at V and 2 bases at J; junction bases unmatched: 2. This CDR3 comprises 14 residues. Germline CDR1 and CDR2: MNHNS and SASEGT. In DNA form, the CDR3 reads TGTGCCAGCAGTGTGGGACAGGACACAGATACGCAGTATTTT. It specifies CASSVGQDTDTQYF.

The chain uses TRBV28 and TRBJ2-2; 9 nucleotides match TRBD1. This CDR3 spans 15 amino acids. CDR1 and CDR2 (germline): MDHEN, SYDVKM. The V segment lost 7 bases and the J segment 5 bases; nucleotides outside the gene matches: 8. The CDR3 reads CASTEGQGITGELFF. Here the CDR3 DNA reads TGTGCCAGCACCGAAGGACAGGGGATTACCGGGGAGCTGTTTTTT.